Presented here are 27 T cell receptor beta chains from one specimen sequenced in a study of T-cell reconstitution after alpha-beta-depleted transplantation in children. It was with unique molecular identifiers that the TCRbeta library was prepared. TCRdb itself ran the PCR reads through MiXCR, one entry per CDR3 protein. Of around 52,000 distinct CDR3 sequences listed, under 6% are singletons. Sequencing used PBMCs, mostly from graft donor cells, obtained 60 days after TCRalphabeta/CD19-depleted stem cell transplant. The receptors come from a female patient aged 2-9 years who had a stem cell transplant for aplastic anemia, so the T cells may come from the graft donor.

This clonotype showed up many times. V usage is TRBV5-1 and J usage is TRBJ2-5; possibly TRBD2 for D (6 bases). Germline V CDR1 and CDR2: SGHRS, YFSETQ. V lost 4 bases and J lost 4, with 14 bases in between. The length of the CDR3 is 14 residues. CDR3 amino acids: CASSAAMGGETQYF. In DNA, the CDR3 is TGCGCCAGCAGCGCGGCTATGGGGGGAGAGACCCAGTACTTC.

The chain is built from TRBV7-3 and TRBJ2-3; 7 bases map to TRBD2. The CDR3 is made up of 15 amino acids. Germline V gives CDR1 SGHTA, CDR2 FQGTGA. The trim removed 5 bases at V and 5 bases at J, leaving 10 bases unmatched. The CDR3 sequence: CASSPQAGTIDTQYF. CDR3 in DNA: TGTGCCAGCAGCCCTCAAGCGGGGACGATAGATACGCAGTATTTT. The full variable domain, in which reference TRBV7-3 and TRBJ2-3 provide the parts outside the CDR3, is GAGVSQTPSNKVTEKGKYVELRCDPISGHTALYWYRQSLGQGPEFLIYFQGTGAADDSGLPNDRFFAVRPEGSVSTLKIQRTERGDSAVYLCASSPQAGTIDTQYFGPGTRLTVL.

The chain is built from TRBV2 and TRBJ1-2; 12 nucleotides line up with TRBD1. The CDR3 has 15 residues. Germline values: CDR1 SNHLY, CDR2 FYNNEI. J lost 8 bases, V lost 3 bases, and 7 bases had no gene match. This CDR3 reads CASSERDRGQRGYTF. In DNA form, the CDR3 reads TGTGCCAGCAGTGAGCGGGACAGGGGGCAACGCGGCTACACCTTC.

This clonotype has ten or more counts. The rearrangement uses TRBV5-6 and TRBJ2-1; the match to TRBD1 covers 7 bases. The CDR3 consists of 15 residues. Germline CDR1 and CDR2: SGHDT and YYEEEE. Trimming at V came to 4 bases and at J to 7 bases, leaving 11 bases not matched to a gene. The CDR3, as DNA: TGTGCCAGCAGCCCGGGTTCAGGGGGAAGTAATGAGCAGTTCTTC. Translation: CASSPGSGGSNEQFF.

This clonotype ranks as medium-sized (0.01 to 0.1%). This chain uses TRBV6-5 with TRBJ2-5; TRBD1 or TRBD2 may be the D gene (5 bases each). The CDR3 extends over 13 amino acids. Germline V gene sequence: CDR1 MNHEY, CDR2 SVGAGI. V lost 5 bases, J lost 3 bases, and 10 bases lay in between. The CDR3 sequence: CASSLRGKETQYF. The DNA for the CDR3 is TGTGCCAGCAGTCTTCGGGGCAAAGAGACCCAGTACTTC.

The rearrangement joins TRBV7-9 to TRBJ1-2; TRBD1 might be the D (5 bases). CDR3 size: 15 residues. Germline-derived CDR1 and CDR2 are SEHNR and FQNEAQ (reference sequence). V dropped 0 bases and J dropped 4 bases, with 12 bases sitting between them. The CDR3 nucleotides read TGTGCCAGCAGCTTAGCCGACAGAAGGAGCTATGGCTACACCTTC. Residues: CASSLADRRSYGYTF.

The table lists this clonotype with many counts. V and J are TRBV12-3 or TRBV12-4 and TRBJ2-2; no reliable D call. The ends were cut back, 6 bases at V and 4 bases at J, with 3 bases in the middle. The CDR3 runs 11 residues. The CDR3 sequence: CASRSTGELFF. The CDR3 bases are TGTGCCAGCAGGAGCACCGGGGAGCTGTTTTTT.

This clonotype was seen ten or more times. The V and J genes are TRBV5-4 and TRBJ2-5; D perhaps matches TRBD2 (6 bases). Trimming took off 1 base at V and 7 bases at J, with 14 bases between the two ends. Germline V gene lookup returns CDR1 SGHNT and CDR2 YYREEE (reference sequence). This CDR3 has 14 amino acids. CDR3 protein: CASSLRGIEVTQYF. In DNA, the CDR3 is TGTGCCAGCAGCTTGCGGGGGATAGAGGTGACCCAGTACTTC. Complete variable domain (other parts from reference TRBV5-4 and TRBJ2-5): ETGVTQSPTHLIKTRGQQVTLRCSSQSGHNTVSWYQQALGQGPQFIFQYYREEENGRGNFPPRFSGLQFPNYSSELNVNALELDDSALYLCASSLRGIEVTQYFGPGTRLLVL.

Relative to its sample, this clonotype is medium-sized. CDR3 coding DNA: TGTGCCAGCAGACCTGGACTAGTCGGGGAGCTGTTTTTT. Translation: CASRPGLVGELFF. The V and J genes are TRBV7-2 and TRBJ2-2, with 7 bases matching TRBD2. The CDR3 contains 13 residues. V shed 6 bases, J shed 7 bases, and the junction held 5 bases outside the gene matches. From germline, CDR1 is SGHTA and CDR2 FQGNSA.

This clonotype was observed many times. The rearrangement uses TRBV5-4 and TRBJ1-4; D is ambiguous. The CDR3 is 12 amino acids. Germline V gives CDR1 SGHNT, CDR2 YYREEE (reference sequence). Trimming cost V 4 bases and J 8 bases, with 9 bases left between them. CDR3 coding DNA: TGTGCCAGCAGCACGCCGGGCGAAAAACTGTTTTTT. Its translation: CASSTPGEKLFF. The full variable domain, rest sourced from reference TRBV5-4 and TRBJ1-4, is ETGVTQSPTHLIKTRGQQVTLRCSSQSGHNTVSWYQQALGQGPQFIFQYYREEENGRGNFPPRFSGLQFPNYSSELNVNALELDDSALYLCASSTPGEKLFFGSGTQLSVL.

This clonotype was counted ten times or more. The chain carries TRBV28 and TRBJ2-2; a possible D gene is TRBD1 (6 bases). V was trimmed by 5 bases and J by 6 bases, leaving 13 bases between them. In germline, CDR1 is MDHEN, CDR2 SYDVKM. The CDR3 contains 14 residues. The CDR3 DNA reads TGTGCCAGCAGTCAATTCAAGGGGGCCGGGGAGCTGTTTTTT. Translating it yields CASSQFKGAGELFF.

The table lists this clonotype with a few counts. The CDR3 sequence: CASSRALTSGSYNEQFF. In nucleotides, the CDR3 is TGTGCCAGCAGTCGCGCGTTGACTAGCGGATCCTACAATGAGCAGTTCTTC. The chain links TRBV11-2 to TRBJ2-1; 9 nucleotides line up with TRBD2. Germline-derived CDR1 and CDR2 are SGHAT and FQNNGV. The CDR3 loop spans 17 amino acids. V gave up 6 bases and J gave up 1 base; unmatched junction bases: 10.

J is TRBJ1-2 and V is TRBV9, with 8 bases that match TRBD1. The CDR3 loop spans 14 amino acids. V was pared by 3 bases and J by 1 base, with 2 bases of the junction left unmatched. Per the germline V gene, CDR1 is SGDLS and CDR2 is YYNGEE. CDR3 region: CASSDRGNNYGYTF. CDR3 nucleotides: TGTGCCAGCAGCGACAGGGGGAATAACTATGGCTACACCTTC.

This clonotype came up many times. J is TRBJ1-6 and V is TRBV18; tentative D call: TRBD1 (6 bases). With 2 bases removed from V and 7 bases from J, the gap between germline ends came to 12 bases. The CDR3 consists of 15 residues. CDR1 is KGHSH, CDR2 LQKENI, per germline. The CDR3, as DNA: TGTGCCAGCTCACCATATCGCCAGGGGAATTCACCCCTCCACTTT. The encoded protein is CASSPYRQGNSPLHF.

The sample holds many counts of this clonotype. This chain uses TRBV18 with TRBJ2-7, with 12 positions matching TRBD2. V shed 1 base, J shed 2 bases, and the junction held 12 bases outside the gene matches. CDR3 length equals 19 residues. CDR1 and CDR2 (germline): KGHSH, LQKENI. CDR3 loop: CASSPQLAGGGRGTYEQYF. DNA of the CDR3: TGTGCCAGCTCACCACAACTAGCGGGGGGTGGAAGAGGGACCTACGAGCAGTACTTC.

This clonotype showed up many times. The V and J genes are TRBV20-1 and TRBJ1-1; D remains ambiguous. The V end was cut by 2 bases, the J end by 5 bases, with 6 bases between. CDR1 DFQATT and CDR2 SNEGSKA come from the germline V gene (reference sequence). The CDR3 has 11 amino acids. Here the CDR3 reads CSARLGTEAFF. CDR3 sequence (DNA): TGCAGTGCTAGATTGGGAACTGAAGCTTTCTTT.

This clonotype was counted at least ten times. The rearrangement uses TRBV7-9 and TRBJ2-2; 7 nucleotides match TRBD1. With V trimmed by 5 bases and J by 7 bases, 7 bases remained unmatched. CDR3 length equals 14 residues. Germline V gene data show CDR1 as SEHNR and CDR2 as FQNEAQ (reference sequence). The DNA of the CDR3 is TGTGCCAGCAGCCCGGGACAGCTTTACGGGGAGCTGTTTTTT. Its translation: CASSPGQLYGELFF. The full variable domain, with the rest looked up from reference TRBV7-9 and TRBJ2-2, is DTGVSQNPRHKITKRGQNVTFRCDPISEHNRLYWYRQTLGQGPEFLTYFQNEAQLEKSRLLSDRFSAERPKGSFSTLEIQRTEQGDSAMYLCASSPGQLYGELFFGEGSRLTVL.

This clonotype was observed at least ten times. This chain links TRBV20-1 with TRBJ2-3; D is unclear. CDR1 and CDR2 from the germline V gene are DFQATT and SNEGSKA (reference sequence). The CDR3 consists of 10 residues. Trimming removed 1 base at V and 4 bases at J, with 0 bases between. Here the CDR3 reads CSARADTQYF. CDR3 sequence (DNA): TGCAGTGCTAGAGCAGATACGCAGTATTTT.

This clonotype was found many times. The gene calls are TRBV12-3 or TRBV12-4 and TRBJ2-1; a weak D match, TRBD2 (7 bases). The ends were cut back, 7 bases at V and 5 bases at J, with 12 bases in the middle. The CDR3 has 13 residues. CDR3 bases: TGTGCCAGCACCCGGGGGGCAAACAATGAGCAGTTCTTC. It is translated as CASTRGANNEQFF.

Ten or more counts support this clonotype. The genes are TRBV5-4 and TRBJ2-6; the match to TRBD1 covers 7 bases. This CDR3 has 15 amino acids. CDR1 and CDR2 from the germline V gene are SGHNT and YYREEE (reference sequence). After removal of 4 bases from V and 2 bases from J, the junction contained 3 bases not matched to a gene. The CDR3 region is CASSLTGAGANVLTF. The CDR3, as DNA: TGTGCCAGCAGCCTCACAGGGGCTGGGGCCAACGTCCTGACTTTC. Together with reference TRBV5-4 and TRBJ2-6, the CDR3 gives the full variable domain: ETGVTQSPTHLIKTRGQQVTLRCSSQSGHNTVSWYQQALGQGPQFIFQYYREEENGRGNFPPRFSGLQFPNYSSELNVNALELDDSALYLCASSLTGAGANVLTFGAGSRLTVL.

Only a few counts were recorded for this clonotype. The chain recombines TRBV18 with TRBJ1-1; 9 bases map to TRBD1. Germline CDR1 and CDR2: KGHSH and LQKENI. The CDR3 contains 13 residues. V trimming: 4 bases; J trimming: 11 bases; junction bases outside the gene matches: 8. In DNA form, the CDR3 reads TGTGCCAGCTCACTAGGACAGGGGCTGGAGGCTTTCTTT. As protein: CASSLGQGLEAFF.

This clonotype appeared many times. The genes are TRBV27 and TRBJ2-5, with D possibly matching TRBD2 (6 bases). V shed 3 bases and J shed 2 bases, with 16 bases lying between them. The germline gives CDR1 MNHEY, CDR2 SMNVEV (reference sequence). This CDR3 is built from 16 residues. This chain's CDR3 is CASSLGPGGAQETQYF. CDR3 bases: TGTGCCAGCAGTTTGGGCCCCGGCGGGGCACAAGAGACCCAGTACTTC.

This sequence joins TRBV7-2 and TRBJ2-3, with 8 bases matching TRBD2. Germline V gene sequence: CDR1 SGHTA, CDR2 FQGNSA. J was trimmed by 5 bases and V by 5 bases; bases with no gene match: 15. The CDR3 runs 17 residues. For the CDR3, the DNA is TGTGCCAGCAGCCCCCGGAAGGGACTAGGGGGGGGAGATACGCAGTATTTT. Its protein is CASSPRKGLGGGDTQYF.

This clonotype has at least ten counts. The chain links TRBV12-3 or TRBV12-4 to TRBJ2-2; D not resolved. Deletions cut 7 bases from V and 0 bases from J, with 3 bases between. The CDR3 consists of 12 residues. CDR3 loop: CASTTNTGELFF. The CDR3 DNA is TGTGCCAGCACTACGAACACCGGGGAGCTGTTTTTT.

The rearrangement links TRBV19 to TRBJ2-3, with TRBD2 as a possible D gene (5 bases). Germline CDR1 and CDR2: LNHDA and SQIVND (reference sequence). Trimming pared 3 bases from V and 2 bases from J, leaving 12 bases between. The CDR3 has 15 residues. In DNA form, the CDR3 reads TGTGCCAGTAGTATGGGAGACTGGTCCACAGATACGCAGTATTTT. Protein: CASSMGDWSTDTQYF.

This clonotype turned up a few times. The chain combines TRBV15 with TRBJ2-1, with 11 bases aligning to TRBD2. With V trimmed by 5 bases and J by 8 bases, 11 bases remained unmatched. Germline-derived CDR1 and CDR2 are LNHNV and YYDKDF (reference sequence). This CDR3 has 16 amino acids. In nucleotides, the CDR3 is TGTGCCACCAGCCTCCTACCTCTAGCGGGAGGTGATGAGCAGTTCTTC. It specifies CATSLLPLAGGDEQFF.

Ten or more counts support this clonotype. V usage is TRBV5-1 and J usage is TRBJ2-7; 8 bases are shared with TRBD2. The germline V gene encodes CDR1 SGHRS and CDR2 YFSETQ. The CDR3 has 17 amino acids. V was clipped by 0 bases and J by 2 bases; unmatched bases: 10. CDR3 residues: CASSLALGAGGTYEQYF. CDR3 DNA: TGCGCCAGCAGCTTGGCCCTAGGGGCGGGAGGCACCTACGAGCAGTACTTC.